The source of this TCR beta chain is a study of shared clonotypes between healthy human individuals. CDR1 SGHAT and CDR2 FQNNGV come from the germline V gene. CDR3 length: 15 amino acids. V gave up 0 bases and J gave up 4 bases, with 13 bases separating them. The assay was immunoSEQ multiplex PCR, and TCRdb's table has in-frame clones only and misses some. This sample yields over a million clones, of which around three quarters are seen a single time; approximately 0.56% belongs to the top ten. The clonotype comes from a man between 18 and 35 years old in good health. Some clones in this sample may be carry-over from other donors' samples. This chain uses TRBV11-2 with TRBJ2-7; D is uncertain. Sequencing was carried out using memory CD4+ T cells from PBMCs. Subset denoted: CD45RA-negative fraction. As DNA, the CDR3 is TGTGCCAGCAGCTTAGAGGTAACGAGCAGTTACGAGCAGTACTTC. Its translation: CASSLEVTSSYEQYF.